These 23 T cell receptor beta chains share one sample of origin, sequenced in a study of blood T cell repertoires in COVID-19. Produced via immunoSEQ multiplex PCR; TCRdb's table is partial and in-frame only. This table holds 260,000 or so clones, nearly 85% found once. Sequenced: peripheral blood. The receptors come from a human donor in a cohort sampled during active COVID-19.

The rearrangement links TRBV7-8 to TRBJ2-1; maybe TRBD1 (6 bases). Germline-derived CDR1 and CDR2 are SGHVS and FQNEAQ. The CDR3 sequence is 14 residues long. V was pared by 2 bases and J by 11 bases, with 16 bases between. The CDR3 DNA follows: TGTGCCAGCAGCTTAACAGGACAGACTTTGAAGCAGTTCTTC. Amino acids: CASSLTGQTLKQFF.

This clone was seen only a few times. V gene TRBV6-2 or TRBV6-3 combines with J gene TRBJ2-1; 10 nucleotides align to TRBD1. J lost 9 bases, V lost 2 bases, and 10 bases had no gene match. The length of the CDR3 is 16 residues. Germline loops: CDR1 MNHEY, CDR2 SVGEGT. This chain's CDR3 is CASSYDPGQGRGEQFF. DNA for the CDR3: TGTGCCAGCAGTTACGACCCGGGACAGGGGAGGGGTGAGCAGTTCTTC.

The rearrangement links TRBV29-1 to TRBJ2-5; 10 bases line up with TRBD2. V was pared by 5 bases and J by 3 bases, with 6 bases of the junction left unmatched. Germline V CDR1 and CDR2: SQVTM, ANQGSEA. The CDR3 sequence is 14 residues long. CDR3 sequence reads: CSVRGSGGKETQYF. In nucleotides, the CDR3 is TGCAGCGTTAGGGGTAGCGGGGGGAAAGAGACCCAGTACTTC.

This clone showed up just a few times. The chain uses TRBV6-1 and TRBJ1-3; D ambiguous. The CDR3 has 14 residues. The ends were cut back, 3 bases at V and 0 bases at J, with 6 bases in the middle. Germline V lookup: CDR1 MNHNS, CDR2 SASEGT. CDR3 region: CASSDGSSGNTIYF. The CDR3 region has the DNA TGTGCCAGCAGTGACGGGAGCTCTGGAAACACCATATATTTT.

The CDR3 protein is CASSLRDRANTGELFF. The CDR3 nucleotides read TGTGCCAGCAGCCTCCGGGACAGGGCAAACACCGGGGAGCTGTTTTTT. The chain joins TRBV11-2 to TRBJ2-2; 9 nucleotides align to TRBD1. CDR3 length equals 16 residues. Germline assignment: CDR1 SGHAT and CDR2 FQNNGV. V shed 5 bases, J shed 2 bases, and the junction held 6 bases outside the gene matches.

The V and J genes are TRBV7-2 and TRBJ2-2, with TRBD1 matching 12 bases. The germline V gene encodes CDR1 SGHTA and CDR2 FQGNSA. The CDR3 totals 16 residues. Losses at the gene ends were 5 bases for V and 7 bases for J; bases not matched to a gene: 8. In nucleotides, the CDR3 is TGTGCCAGCAGCAGACCCGGGACAGGGGGCATCGGGGAGCTGTTTTTT. Its translation is CASSRPGTGGIGELFF.

The chain uses TRBV7-8 and TRBJ1-1, with no clear D. V lost 1 base and J 5 bases, leaving 14 bases between the germline ends. Germline CDR1 and CDR2: SGHVS and FQNEAQ. CDR3 length equals 15 residues. The DNA for the CDR3 is TGTGCCAGCAGCTTAGGTCGGGGATTCGAAACTGAAGCTTTCTTT. This translates into CASSLGRGFETEAFF. The complete variable domain, with remaining parts taken from reference TRBV7-8 and TRBJ1-1, reads GAGVSQSPRYKVAKRGQDVALRCDPISGHVSLFWYQQALGQGPEFLTYFQNEAQLDKSGLPSDRFFAERPEGSVSTLKIQRTQQEDSAVYLCASSLGRGFETEAFFGQGTRLTVV.

This chain connects TRBV5-4 to TRBJ2-1, with TRBD2 matching over 8 bases. Unmatched junction bases numbered 17, after V lost 4 bases and J lost 8 bases. The CDR3 is 17 amino acids. CDR1 and CDR2 from the germline V gene are SGHNT and YYREEE (reference sequence). The CDR3 sequence: CASSPTSGSSGVDEQFF. CDR3 nucleotides: TGTGCCAGCAGCCCAACCTCCGGCAGTAGCGGGGTTGATGAGCAGTTCTTC.

J is TRBJ2-1 and V is TRBV4-3, with 7 bases lining up with TRBD1. The CDR3 consists of 17 residues. The germline V gene has CDR1 LGHNA and CDR2 YSLEER. Trimming took 0 bases from V and 5 from J; bases not matched to a gene: 10. CDR3 DNA sequence: TGCGCCAGCAGCCAAGATTTACGGACAGGACTCAACAATGAGCAGTTCTTC. Its protein product is CASSQDLRTGLNNEQFF.

This clone was seen once. V and J are TRBV6-2 or TRBV6-3 and TRBJ1-1, with D tentatively TRBD1 (6 bases). V dropped 2 bases and J dropped 0 bases, with 16 bases sitting between them. CDR3 length: 17 residues. Per germline, CDR1 MNHEY and CDR2 SVGEGT. This CDR3 reads CASSYPYTGTLNTEAFF. CDR3 sequence (DNA): TGTGCCAGCAGTTACCCGTATACAGGGACACTGAACACTGAAGCTTTCTTT.

This rearrangement joins TRBV6-5 to TRBJ2-7; 13 bases fit TRBD2. The CDR3 totals 15 residues. Germline loops: CDR1 MNHEY, CDR2 SVGAGI. V shed 6 bases and J 6 bases; nucleotides not matched to a gene: 8. CDR3 DNA: TGTGCCAGCAGACCTGGACTAGCGGGAGTGGGCGAGCAGTACTTC. Amino acid sequence: CASRPGLAGVGEQYF.

The chain joins TRBV18 to TRBJ1-2; no reliable D call. V lost 2 bases to trimming and J lost 4 bases, with 8 bases between them. Germline CDR1 is KGHSH and CDR2 is LQKENI. CDR3 length: 13 residues. The DNA for the CDR3 is TGTGCCAGCTCACCAGGAGGGCTCTATGGCTACACCTTC. It codes for CASSPGGLYGYTF.

The CDR3 DNA sequence: TGTGCCAGCAGCGATAGCCTGCCGCTAGCGGGAGACAAATACGAGCAGTACTTC. This encodes CASSDSLPLAGDKYEQYF. The chain has TRBV27 and TRBJ2-7; 10 bases agree with TRBD2. Germline values: CDR1 MNHEY, CDR2 SMNVEV (reference sequence). This CDR3 contains 18 residues. J was trimmed by 4 bases and V by 6 bases; bases with no gene match: 18.

The chain has TRBV3-1 (or the pseudogene TRBV3-2) and TRBJ2-3; 7 bases are a match to TRBD2. This CDR3 region has 16 residues. Trimming removed 4 bases from V and 0 bases from J; junction bases left unmatched: 7. Germline-derived CDR1 and CDR2 are LGHDT and YNNKEL (reference sequence). CDR3 sequence (DNA): TGTGCCAGCAGCCTTGGACTAGTCTCTAGCACAGATACGCAGTATTTT. This translates into CASSLGLVSSTDTQYF.

The rearrangement uses TRBV7-2 and TRBJ1-2; D uncertain. Germline-derived CDR1 and CDR2 are SGHTA and FQGNSA. This CDR3 is 16 amino acids long. V shed 3 bases and J shed 4 bases, with 18 bases lying between them. CDR3 sequence reads: CASSFRKARPFYGYTF. DNA of the CDR3: TGTGCCAGCAGCTTTCGGAAGGCGAGGCCATTCTATGGCTACACCTTC.

J is TRBJ1-6 and V is TRBV2, with a weak D call TRBD1 (6 bases). CDR3 length: 15 residues. Per germline, CDR1 SNHLY and CDR2 FYNNEI. V was trimmed by 0 bases and J by 6 bases, leaving 9 bases between them. CDR3 sequence (DNA): TGTGCCAGCAGTGAAGCTCAGGGGCTTAATTCACCCCTCCACTTT. Its translation: CASSEAQGLNSPLHF. Supplemented by reference TRBV2 and TRBJ1-6, the full variable domain reads EPEVTQTPSHQVTQMGQEVILRCVPISNHLYFYWYRQILGQKVEFLVSFYNNEISEKSEIFDDQFSVERPDGSNFTLKIRSTKLEDSAMYFCASSEAQGLNSPLHFGNGTRLTVT.

The chain carries TRBV27 and TRBJ1-5; possible D gene TRBD1, 6 bases. The germline V gene encodes CDR1 MNHEY and CDR2 SMNVEV (reference sequence). The CDR3 is 17 residues long. The germline V and J ends were trimmed by 1 base and 6 bases, with 19 bases remaining between them. The CDR3 DNA follows: TGTGCCAGCAGTTTATTAAATCCTGCGGGGGGCGGTCAGCCCCAGCATTTT. Encoded protein: CASSLLNPAGGGQPQHF.

There are many counts of this clone. The chain has TRBV21-1 and TRBJ2-2; the table's D call TRBD2 went unverified against the DNA. TRBV21-1 is listed as a pseudogene. There are 16 residues in the CDR3. CDR3 in amino acids: CASSKGRRVNTGELFF. As DNA, the CDR3 is TGTGCCAGCAGCAAAGGGCGGAGGGTCAACACCGGGGAGCTGTTTTTT.

The rearrangement links TRBV5-4 to TRBJ2-3; 11 positions agree with TRBD2. V lost 4 bases to trimming and J lost 2 bases; unmatched junction nucleotides: 6. In germline, CDR1 is SGHNT, CDR2 YYREEE (reference sequence). The length of the CDR3 is 16 residues. The CDR3 protein is CASSAGLAGYTDTQYF. DNA for the CDR3: TGTGCCAGCAGCGCCGGACTAGCGGGCTACACAGATACGCAGTATTTT.

J is TRBJ2-3 and V is TRBV12-5; 8 nucleotides line up with TRBD1. This CDR3 contains 19 residues. Losses at the gene ends were 1 base for V and 2 bases for J; bases not matched to a gene: 14. Per the germline V gene, CDR1 is LGHNT and CDR2 is FRNRAP. Here the CDR3 DNA reads TGTGCTAGTGGTTTGGGGACAGGGTCGTATAGTAGCGTCACAGATACGCAGTATTTT. Translation: CASGLGTGSYSSVTDTQYF.

This rearrangement joins TRBV19 to TRBJ2-5; 14 bases match TRBD2. Per the germline V gene, CDR1 is LNHDA and CDR2 is SQIVND (reference sequence). This CDR3 is built from 16 residues. V lost 3 bases to trimming and J lost 2 bases; unmatched junction nucleotides: 2. CDR3 sequence reads: CASSIGLAGGQETQYF. The CDR3 bases are TGTGCCAGTAGTATCGGACTAGCGGGGGGACAAGAGACCCAGTACTTC.

The genes are TRBV21-1 and TRBJ2-7; whether TRBD1, the table's D call, matches the DNA was not checked. TRBV21-1 corresponds to a pseudogene. CDR3 size: 13 residues. CDR3 sequence: CASSETTGDEQYF. DNA of the CDR3: TGTGCCAGCAGCGAAACGACAGGGGACGAGCAGTACTTC.

The CDR3 DNA reads TGTGCCAGCAGCTTGGGACAGGGCTGGGACTATGGCTACACCTTC. Translation gives CASSLGQGWDYGYTF. V and J are TRBV5-8 and TRBJ1-2; the match to TRBD1 covers 7 bases. Germline V lookup: CDR1 SGHTS, CDR2 YDEGEE. This CDR3 is 15 amino acids long. J gave up 3 bases and V 0 bases, and 5 bases lay outside the gene matches.